Sequencing of this TCR beta chain was carried out in a study of CD8 T cells in Susac syndrome. Trimming took 6 bases from V and 0 from J, leaving 15 bases between them. The CDR3 spans 15 residues. Germline V lookup: CDR1 SQVTM, CDR2 ANQGSEA. Random hexamers primed reverse transcription of about 0.45 to 1 ug RNA. Each CDR3 protein gets one entry after TCRdb re-called the immunoSEQ multiplex PCR reads with MiXCR. The profile covers roughly 180,000 distinct CDR3 sequences, with about 94% appearing a single time and 0.085% to 0.13% taken by the ten largest. V is TRBV29-1 and J is TRBJ2-1, with D unresolved. Sequencing was carried out using CD4+ T cells from PBMCs. The receptor's source is a human donor in good health. CDR3 in DNA: TGCAGCGTCGAATTCTGGAACCCCTCCTACAATGAGCAGTTCTTC. It encodes CSVEFWNPSYNEQFF.